This T cell receptor (beta chain) came from a study of T cell changes during pregnancy in multiple sclerosis. V was shortened by 2 bases and J by 0 bases, with 10 bases between the two germline ends. The germline gives CDR1 MNHEY, CDR2 SVGAGI. There are 15 residues in the CDR3. This table comes from immunoSEQ multiplex PCR, and its TCRdb copy is limited to in-frame clones, with some not included. The sample has 25,000 to 35,000 clones, 80% to 90% seen once. The starting material was CD8+ T cells from peripheral blood mononuclear cells, obtained before pregnancy. The rearrangement joins TRBV6-5 to TRBJ1-2; no clear D gene. The sequence was obtained from a female donor with multiple sclerosis, enrolled in a pregnancy study. CDR3 nucleotide sequence: TGTGCCAGCAGTTACGGGCCACTAGCTAACTATGGCTACACCTTC. Encoded protein: CASSYGPLANYGYTF.